This TCR beta chain was identified during a study of PD-1 blockade in classical Hodgkin lymphoma (dated by TCRdb to 2020 to 2022). In terms of the full investigation: The study used CyTOF and TCR beta sequencing to define a peripheral blood immune signature of response to PD-1 blockade in classical Hodgkin lymphoma. Overall study outcomes, separate from this receptor: The study covered only a single clinical trial cohort, and the causes of the repertoire differences, possibly disease activity or prior therapy, were still not defined. Baseline TCR diversity was reported to be lower in newly diagnosed patients than in healthy donors and to be lower still in relapsed/refractory patients.

The Qiagen DNeasy kit was used to extract genomic DNA from unsorted PBMCs and from the negatively selected CD4+ and CD8+ fractions. Amplification of TCR beta CDR3 regions was done by immunoSEQ multiplex PCR with primers that anneal to V and J segments. Amplification bias was minimized using a synthetic immune receptor repertoire, and residual bias was removed computationally after sequencing. Per the source publication's procedure: Repertoire diversity was quantified as the Shannon entropy index using custom Python scripts. The unsorted, CD4+ and CD8+ repertoires were each analyzed separately, with the exception of combined analyses, where CD4+ and CD8+ sequences were merged in silico. TCRdb limited this immuneACCESS table to in-frame rearrangements with V and J called. A share of clones is missing; checked studies link under half to unresolved V genes, and the rest is unexplained. V, J and clone size derive from that table, while D and trimming were established from the DNA sequence. Counted in this sample were roughly 27,000 clones; more than 80% of them appeared once. The biggest ten clones account for about 0.34% of the sample.

With regard to this clone: Its specific antigen is unknown. The sample holds no much larger clone one base away, and base qualities are not on file.

Ends trimmed: V by 4 bases, J by 0 bases; bases unmatched to a gene: 4. The CDR3 starts with the cysteine, ends with the phenylalanine, and has 15 residues. The sequence is cut down to CDR3 DNA, 45 bases in frame from base 1. CDR1 and CDR2 are drawn from the germline V gene: ENHRY, SYGVKD. The sample's time point label, in plain terms: newly diagnosed, previously untreated cHL patient sample. Magnetic negative selection with a Miltenyi CD4+ T cell isolation kit was used to purify CD4+ T cells from thawed PBMCs. As a comparison group for the relapsed/refractory trial patients, PBMCs from patients with newly diagnosed, previously untreated classical Hodgkin lymphoma were sequenced. Peripheral blood was collected in 8 mL Vacutainer Cell Preparation Tubes, from which PBMCs were isolated by centrifugation and then cryopreserved. Purified CD4+ and CD8+ fractions were prepared only for cases in which an additional PBMC sample was available. Magnetically labelled cells were depleted on LS columns in a quadroMACS separator, and the flow-through was collected as the purified fraction.

This sequence uses TRBV10-3 and TRBJ2-3; 7 junctional bases match TRBD1. The sample taken for sequencing was CD4+ T cells from blood. This sequence originates from a human donor with classical Hodgkin lymphoma. The CDR3 reads CAISAPTGSTDTQYF. The DNA sequence follows: TGTGCCATCAGTGCCCCGACAGGGAGCACAGATACGCAGTATTTT.